This entry features one T cell receptor beta chain sequence. The data belong to a study of tumour-infiltrating T cells in Burkitt lymphoma. Across the whole study: Productive clonality predicted overall and progression-free survival.

Produced via immunoSEQ multiplex PCR; TCRdb's table is partial and in-frame only. The repertoire holds about 9,200 clones, with around two thirds as singletons. What was sequenced was tumor tissue. The receptor was isolated from a human donor with diffuse large B-cell lymphoma.

The CDR3, as DNA: TGTGCCACCAGCCCCGAGGGGGCGTACTATGGCTACACCTTC. Residues: CATSPEGAYYGYTF. The chain uses TRBV15 and TRBJ1-2; the match to TRBD1 covers 7 bases. The CDR3 runs to 14 residues. The germline CDR1 and CDR2 sequences are LNHNV and YYDKDF (reference sequence). J was trimmed by 3 bases and V by 5 bases; bases with no gene match: 6.